The clone carrying this T cell receptor beta chain was recorded at least ten times. The data stem from a study of neurological immune-mediated disorders. This CDR3 spans 14 amino acids. The V and J ends lost 4 bases and 7 bases respectively, with 14 bases between them. CDR1 is MGHRA, CDR2 YSYEKL, per germline. Unsorted libraries came from 2 million PBMCs stored at -80 °C. TCRdb itself ran the 5' RACE reads through MiXCR, one entry per CDR3 protein. The sample contains 66,000 or so distinct CDR3 sequences, 4.5% of which appear only once. Sequences were obtained from PBMCs. This clonotype was sampled from a man aged 25-45 years with multiple sclerosis. The chain employs TRBV4-1 and TRBJ2-1, with D perhaps TRBD1 (7 bases). In nucleotides, the CDR3 is TGCGCCAGCAGCCCAGGGGGGCCTGCTAATGAGCAGTTCTTC. Amino acids: CASSPGGPANEQFF.